This T cell receptor (beta chain) was observed in a study of blood T cell repertoires in COVID-19. V lost 0 bases to trimming and J lost 11 bases; unmatched junction nucleotides: 5. CDR1 and CDR2 from the germline V gene are MNHNS and SASEGT. The CDR3 runs 13 residues. Assay used: immunoSEQ multiplex PCR; TCRdb lists only in-frame clones, some missing. Of about 440,000 clones listed, 90% were seen once; the top ten hold approximately 0.65%. This chain uses TRBV6-1 with TRBJ2-3; 7 bases line up with TRBD2. The sequenced sample was PBMCs or T cells enriched from blood (not recorded which). The TCR comes from a man aged 18 to 30 who had recovered from COVID-19. This CDR3 is CASSEARDYRQYF. CDR3 DNA sequence: TGTGCCAGCAGTGAAGCGAGGGACTACAGGCAGTATTTT.